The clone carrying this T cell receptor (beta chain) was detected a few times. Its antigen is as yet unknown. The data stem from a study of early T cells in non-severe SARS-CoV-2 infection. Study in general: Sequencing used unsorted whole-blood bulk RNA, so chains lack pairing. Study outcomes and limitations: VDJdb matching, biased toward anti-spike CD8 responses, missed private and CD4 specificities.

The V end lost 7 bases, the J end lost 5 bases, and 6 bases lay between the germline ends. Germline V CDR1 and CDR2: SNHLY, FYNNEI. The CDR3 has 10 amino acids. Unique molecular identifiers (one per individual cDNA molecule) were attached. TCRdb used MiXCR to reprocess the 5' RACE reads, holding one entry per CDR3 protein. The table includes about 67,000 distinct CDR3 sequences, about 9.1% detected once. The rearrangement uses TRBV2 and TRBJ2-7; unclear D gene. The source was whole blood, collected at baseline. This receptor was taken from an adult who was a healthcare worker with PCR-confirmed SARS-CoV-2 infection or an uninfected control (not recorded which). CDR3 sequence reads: CASTRDEQYF. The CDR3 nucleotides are TGTGCCAGCACGCGCGACGAGCAGTACTTC.